The clone carrying this T cell receptor beta chain was detected only a few times. These data belong to a study of CD8+CD57+ T cells in acquired aplastic anemia. Genomic DNA templated the TCR beta VDJ and CDR3 profiling. In TCRdb, the reads were re-called with MiXCR into one record per CDR3 protein. The sample records some 170,000 distinct CDR3 sequences, 35% to 55% being singletons. J was trimmed by 3 bases and V by 2 bases; bases with no gene match: 7. Germline-derived CDR1 and CDR2 are MDHEN and SYDVKM. The CDR3 loop spans 16 amino acids. This sequence originates from a human donor in good health. V and J are TRBV28 and TRBJ2-3; 8 bases fit TRBD2. The source material was sorted CD4+, CD8+, or CD8+CD57+ T cells (not recorded which) from PBMCs. The CDR3 loop is CASSLIGGGTTDTQYF. The CDR3 DNA reads TGTGCCAGCAGTTTAATCGGCGGGGGGACAACAGATACGCAGTATTTT.